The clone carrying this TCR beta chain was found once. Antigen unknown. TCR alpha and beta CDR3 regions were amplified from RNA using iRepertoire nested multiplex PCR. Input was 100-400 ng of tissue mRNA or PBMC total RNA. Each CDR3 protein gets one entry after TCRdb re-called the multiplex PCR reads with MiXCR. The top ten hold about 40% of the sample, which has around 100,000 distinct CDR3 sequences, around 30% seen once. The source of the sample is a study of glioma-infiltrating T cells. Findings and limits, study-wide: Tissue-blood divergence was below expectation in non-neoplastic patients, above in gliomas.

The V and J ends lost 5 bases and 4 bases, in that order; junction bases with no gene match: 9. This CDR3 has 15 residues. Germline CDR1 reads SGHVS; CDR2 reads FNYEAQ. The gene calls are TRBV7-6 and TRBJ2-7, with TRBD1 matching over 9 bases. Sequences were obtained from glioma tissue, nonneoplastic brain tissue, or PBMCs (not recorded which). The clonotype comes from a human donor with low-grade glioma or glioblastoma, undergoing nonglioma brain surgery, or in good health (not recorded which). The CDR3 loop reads CASSPRGTGKYEQYF. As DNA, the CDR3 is TGTGCCAGCAGCCCCCGGGGGACAGGGAAGTACGAGCAGTACTTC.